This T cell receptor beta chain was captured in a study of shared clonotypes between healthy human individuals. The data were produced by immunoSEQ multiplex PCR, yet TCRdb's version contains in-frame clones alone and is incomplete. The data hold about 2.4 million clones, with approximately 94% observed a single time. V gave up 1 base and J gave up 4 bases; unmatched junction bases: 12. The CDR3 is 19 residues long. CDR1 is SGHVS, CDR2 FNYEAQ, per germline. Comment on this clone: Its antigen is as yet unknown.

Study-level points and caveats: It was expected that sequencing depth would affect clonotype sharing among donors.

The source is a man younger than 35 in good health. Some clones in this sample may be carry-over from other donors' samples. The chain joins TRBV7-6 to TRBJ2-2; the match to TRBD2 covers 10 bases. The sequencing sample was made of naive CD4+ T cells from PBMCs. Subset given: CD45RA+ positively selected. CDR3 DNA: TGTGCCAGCAGCTTAGAGGCTAGCGGGAGACGCCTTATCACCGGGGAGCTGTTTTTT. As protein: CASSLEASGRRLITGELFF.